Sequencing of this T cell receptor beta chain was carried out in a study of response to subunit inactivated influenza vaccine. The study, taken as a whole, reports: T cells newly recruited by each seasonal influenza vaccination are few, the authors suggested.

The V gene's germline CDR1 is SGHRS and CDR2 YFSETQ. V lost 4 bases and J lost 5, with 10 bases in between. The CDR3 consists of 13 residues. TCRdb reprocessed the RT-PCR reads with MiXCR, giving one entry per CDR3 protein. The data hold about 160,000 distinct CDR3 sequences, with about a tenth observed a single time. As to this clonotype: Its antigen is unknown.

The genes are TRBV5-1 and TRBJ2-1; D gene ambiguous. This clonotype was sampled from a man in his fifties or sixties who received an inactivated influenza vaccine. The sequenced sample was non-naive T cells sorted from PBMCs, obtained roughly 45 days after vaccination. In DNA form, the CDR3 reads TGCGCCAGCAGCCCTAACTCAGACAATGAGCAGTTCTTC. Protein: CASSPNSDNEQFF.